This T cell receptor beta chain was sequenced for a study of T cell responses to AZD1222 COVID-19 vaccine. CDR3 length: 13 amino acids. The trim removed 7 bases at V and 8 bases at J, leaving 8 bases unmatched. CDR1 SGHAT and CDR2 FQDESV come from the germline V gene (reference sequence). Study-level findings and limits: Without day 14 samples, only post-peak T cell repertoires were studied. Among the donors, most were white British and more were female, and clonal diversity was possibly underestimated.

A word on this clone: Its cognate antigen is unknown.

Generated by immunoSEQ multiplex PCR, the TCRdb table keeps only in-frame clones and is missing some. This sample has some 110,000 clones, with less than 90% found just once. The rearrangement joins TRBV11-1 to TRBJ2-1; 7 positions agree with TRBD2. This TCR derives from an adult in good health. The starting material was peripheral blood, obtained on day 0 of AZD1222 vaccination. The CDR3 spells CASTVGGRDEQFF. The CDR3 DNA sequence: TGTGCCAGCACCGTCGGGGGGAGGGATGAGCAGTTCTTC.